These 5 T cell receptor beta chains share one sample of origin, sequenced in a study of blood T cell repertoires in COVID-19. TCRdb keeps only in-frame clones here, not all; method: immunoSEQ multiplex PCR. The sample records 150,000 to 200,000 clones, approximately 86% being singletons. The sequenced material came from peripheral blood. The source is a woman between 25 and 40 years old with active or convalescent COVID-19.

The CDR3 DNA follows: TGTGCCAGCAGCTCCTCCGGGACTAGCGGCACCTACGAGCAGTACTTC. Its translation is CASSSSGTSGTYEQYF. The chain has TRBV11-2 and TRBJ2-7, with 11 bases aligning to TRBD2. J was trimmed by 2 bases and V by 4 bases; bases with no gene match: 7. This CDR3 comprises 16 residues. Germline-derived CDR1 and CDR2 are SGHAT and FQNNGV.

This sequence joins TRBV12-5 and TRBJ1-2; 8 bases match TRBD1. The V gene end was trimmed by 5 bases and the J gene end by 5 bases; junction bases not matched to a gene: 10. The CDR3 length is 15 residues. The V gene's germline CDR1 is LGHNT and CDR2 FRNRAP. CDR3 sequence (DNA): TGTGCTAGTGGTCCCGTCCCGGGACAGGTATATGGCTACACCTTC. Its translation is CASGPVPGQVYGYTF. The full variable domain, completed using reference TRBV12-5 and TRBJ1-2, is DARVTQTPRHKVTEMGQEVTMRCQPILGHNTVFWYRQTMMQGLELLAYFRNRAPLDDSGMPKDRFSAEMPDATLATLKIQPSEPRDSAVYFCASGPVPGQVYGYTFGSGTRLTVV.

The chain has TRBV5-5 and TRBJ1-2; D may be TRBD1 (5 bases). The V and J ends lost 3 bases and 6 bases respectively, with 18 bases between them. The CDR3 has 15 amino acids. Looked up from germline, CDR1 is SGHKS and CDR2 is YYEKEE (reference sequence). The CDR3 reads CASSSLTAGIHGYTF. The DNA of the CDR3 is TGTGCCAGCAGCTCATTGACAGCTGGAATTCATGGCTACACCTTC.

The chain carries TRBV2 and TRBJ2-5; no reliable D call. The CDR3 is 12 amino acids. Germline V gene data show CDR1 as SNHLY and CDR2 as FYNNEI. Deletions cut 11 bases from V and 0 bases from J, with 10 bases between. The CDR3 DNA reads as TGTGCCGGCCAGGCAGACCAAGAGACCCAGTACTTC. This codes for CAGQADQETQYF.

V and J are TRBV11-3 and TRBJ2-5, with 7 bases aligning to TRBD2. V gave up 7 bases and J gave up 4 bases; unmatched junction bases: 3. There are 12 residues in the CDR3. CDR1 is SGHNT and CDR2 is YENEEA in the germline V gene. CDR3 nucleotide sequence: TGTGCCAGCAAAAGCGGGGTAGAGACCCAGTACTTC. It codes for CASKSGVETQYF.